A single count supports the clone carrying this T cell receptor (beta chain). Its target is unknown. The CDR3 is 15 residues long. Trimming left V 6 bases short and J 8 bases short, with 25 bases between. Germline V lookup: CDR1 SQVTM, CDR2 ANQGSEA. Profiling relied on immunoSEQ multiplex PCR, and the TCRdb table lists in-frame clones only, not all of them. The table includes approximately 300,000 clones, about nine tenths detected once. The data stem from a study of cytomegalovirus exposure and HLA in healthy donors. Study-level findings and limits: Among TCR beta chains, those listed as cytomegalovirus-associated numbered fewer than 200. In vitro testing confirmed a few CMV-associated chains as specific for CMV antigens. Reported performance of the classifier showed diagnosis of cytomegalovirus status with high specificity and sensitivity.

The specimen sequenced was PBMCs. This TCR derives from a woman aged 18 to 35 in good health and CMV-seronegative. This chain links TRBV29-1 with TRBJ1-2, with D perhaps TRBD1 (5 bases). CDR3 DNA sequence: TGCAGCGTGGAAACACTTGGGGCTCCTGAGAGGGGCTACACCTTC. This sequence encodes CSVETLGAPERGYTF.